These 20 T cell receptor beta chains were sequenced from one sample in a study of CD8 T cells in Susac syndrome (dated 2019 in TCRdb). The library was generated by the immunoSEQ multiplex PCR assay. RNA was extracted using the RNeasy kit, and roughly 0.45 to 1 microgram was reverse transcribed with random hexamers. The public sequencing data were trimmed at Q25 with fastp and processed into clonotypes with MiXCR by TCRdb, which kept only in-frame beta chains. Rows merge per CDR3 protein into single entries with the most common DNA and genes. The sample records about 120,000 distinct CDR3 sequences, about 90% of which are singletons. The top ten constitute around 0.14% of the sample. The sample was CD4+ T cells from PBMCs. Source of these receptors: a human donor in good health.

The V and J genes are TRBV15 and TRBJ2-7, with TRBD1 identical over 9 bases. The CDR3 covers 14 residues. Germline values: CDR1 LNHNV, CDR2 YYDKDF (reference sequence). The ends lost 5 bases at V and 3 bases at J; junction bases unmatched: 5. The DNA for the CDR3 is TGTGCCACCAGCTTACCGGGACAGGGCTACGAGCAGTACTTC. This codes for CATSLPGQGYEQYF. Together with reference TRBV15 and TRBJ2-7, the CDR3 gives the full variable domain: DAMVIQNPRYQVTQFGKPVTLSCSQTLNHNVMYWYQQKSSQAPKLLFHYYDKDFNNEADTPDNFQSRRPNTSFCFLDIRSPGLGDTAMYLCATSLPGQGYEQYFGPGTRLTVT.

This clonotype was observed a handful of times. The gene calls are TRBV3-1 and TRBJ2-5; unclear D gene. The length of the CDR3 is 12 residues. The germline V gene encodes CDR1 LGHDT and CDR2 YNNKEL (reference sequence). V was trimmed by 1 base and J by 4 bases, leaving 4 bases between them. The CDR3 nucleotides are TGTGCCAGCAGCCAAGCTGGAGAGACCCAGTACTTC. Protein product: CASSQAGETQYF.

J is TRBJ2-1 and V is TRBV7-9; the match to TRBD1 covers 12 bases. With V trimmed by 3 bases and J by 4 bases, 4 bases remained unmatched. The CDR3 consists of 16 residues. Germline V gene sequence: CDR1 SEHNR, CDR2 FQNEAQ (reference sequence). CDR3 sequence reads: CASSFGTGGGYNEQFF. As DNA, the CDR3 is TGTGCCAGCAGCTTCGGGACAGGGGGCGGTTACAATGAGCAGTTCTTC.

The genes are TRBV6-5 and TRBJ2-7; 9 nucleotides line up with TRBD1. The trim removed 4 bases at V and 7 bases at J, leaving 8 bases unmatched. This CDR3 region has 14 residues. CDR1 and CDR2 (germline): MNHEY, SVGAGI. The CDR3 DNA is TGTGCCAGCAGTTCCCGCCGGACAGGGGAAGAGCAGTACTTC. The encoded protein is CASSSRRTGEEQYF.

This rearrangement joins TRBV18 to TRBJ2-5; D not resolved. The CDR3 covers 15 residues. Trimming took 1 base from V and 2 from J, leaving 11 bases between them. In germline, CDR1 is KGHSH, CDR2 LQKENI. CDR3 protein: CASSPRLGWQETQYF. Here the CDR3 DNA reads TGTGCCAGCTCACCACGTCTAGGGTGGCAAGAGACCCAGTACTTC.

This chain joins TRBV7-2 and TRBJ2-1; the D is unclear. Germline CDR1 SGHTA, CDR2 FQGNSA. This CDR3 contains 13 residues. Trimming took 6 bases from V and 5 from J, leaving 11 bases between them. The CDR3 spells CASSSSPDNEQFF. CDR3 DNA: TGTGCCAGCAGTTCGTCCCCGGACAATGAGCAGTTCTTC. The full variable domain, its missing parts supplied by reference TRBV7-2 and TRBJ2-1, is GAGVSQSPSNKVTEKGKDVELRCDPISGHTALYWYRQSLGQGLEFLIYFQGNSAPDKSGLPSDRFSAERTGGSVSTLTIQRTQQEDSAVYLCASSSSPDNEQFFGPGTRLTVL.

The chain is built from TRBV19 and TRBJ2-7; 8 bases line up with TRBD1. The V segment lost 7 bases and the J segment 6 bases; nucleotides outside the gene matches: 11. Looked up from germline, CDR1 is LNHDA and CDR2 is SQIVND (reference sequence). The CDR3 has 14 amino acids. This chain's CDR3 is CASTPRDRGGEQYF. CDR3 sequence (DNA): TGTGCCAGTACTCCCCGTGACAGGGGCGGCGAGCAGTACTTC.

The chain uses TRBV6-5 and TRBJ2-3; no firm D call. This CDR3 contains 13 residues. Trimming stripped 0 bases from V and 6 bases from J, with 7 bases between. CDR1 MNHEY and CDR2 SVGAGI come from the germline V gene. The CDR3 region is CASSYSKTDTQYF. For the CDR3, the DNA is TGTGCCAGCAGTTACTCGAAAACGGATACGCAGTATTTT.

This sequence joins TRBV19 and TRBJ2-5, with D possibly TRBD2 on 5 matching bases. Trimming shortened V by 5 bases and J by 4 bases, and 11 bases separated the two germline ends. The CDR3 has 13 residues. Germline lookup yields CDR1 LNHDA and CDR2 SQIVND (reference sequence). CDR3 sequence: CASSATSRETQYF. CDR3 DNA sequence: TGTGCCAGTAGTGCTACTAGTAGAGAGACCCAGTACTTC.

The rearrangement joins TRBV30 to TRBJ2-1; either TRBD1 or TRBD2 may supply D (5 bases each). The J call may be mistaken, given a closer DNA end match to TRBJ2-7. Germline lookup yields CDR1 GTSNPN and CDR2 SVGIG (reference sequence). The CDR3 contains 13 residues. The CDR3 DNA reads as TGTGCCTGGAGTGACGGGACGGCCAATGAGCAGTACTTC. Protein: CAWSDGTANEQYF.

The chain carries TRBV5-6 and TRBJ2-3, with 8 bases that match TRBD2. CDR3 length: 16 residues. V was pared by 1 base and J by 0 bases, with 4 bases of the junction left unmatched. Germline CDR1 and CDR2: SGHDT and YYEEEE. CDR3 residues: CASSLSSGRSTDTQYF. CDR3 bases: TGTGCCAGCAGCTTGTCTAGCGGGCGCAGCACAGATACGCAGTATTTT. Full variable domain (remainder filled in from reference TRBV5-6 and TRBJ2-3): DAGVTQSPTHLIKTRGQQVTLRCSPKSGHDTVSWYQQALGQGPQFIFQYYEEEERQRGNFPDRFSGHQFPNYSSELNVNALLLGDSALYLCASSLSSGRSTDTQYFGPGTRLTVL.

This chain uses TRBV5-1 with TRBJ2-7; D is possibly TRBD1 (5 bases). From germline, CDR1 is SGHRS and CDR2 YFSETQ. The CDR3 loop spans 13 amino acids. Between the trimmed V and J ends, which lost 5 bases and 3 bases, there was a span of 12 bases. DNA of the CDR3: TGCGCCAGCAGGCTGACAGAAGGCTACGAGCAGTACTTC. This encodes CASRLTEGYEQYF.

This chain joins TRBV7-3 and TRBJ2-7; the match to TRBD2 covers 7 bases. The length of the CDR3 is 15 residues. V lost 5 bases and J lost 6; bases outside the gene matches: 13. From germline, CDR1 is SGHTA and CDR2 FQGTGA. The DNA of the CDR3 is TGTGCCAGCAGCCTCTTGGCGGGGGTCCGCCGCGAGCAGTACTTC. Translating gives CASSLLAGVRREQYF. The whole variable domain, filled in from reference TRBV7-3 and TRBJ2-7, reads GAGVSQTPSNKVTEKGKYVELRCDPISGHTALYWYRQSLGQGPEFLIYFQGTGAADDSGLPNDRFFAVRPEGSVSTLKIQRTERGDSAVYLCASSLLAGVRREQYFGPGTRLTVT.

The chain carries TRBV20-1 and TRBJ2-2; the match to TRBD2 covers 11 bases. Germline CDR1 and CDR2: DFQATT and SNEGSKA (reference sequence). After removal of 8 bases from V and 7 bases from J, the junction contained 12 bases not matched to a gene. The CDR3 spans 15 residues. The CDR3 DNA reads TGCAGTATACCGCTTAGCGGGAGGGTTGGCGGGGAGCTGTTTTTT. It specifies CSIPLSGRVGGELFF.

This chain joins TRBV20-1 and TRBJ1-2; no clear D gene. The V end lost 3 bases, the J end lost 4 bases, and 6 bases lay between the germline ends. The CDR3 runs to 11 residues. CDR1 is DFQATT, CDR2 SNEGSKA, per germline (reference sequence). The CDR3 is CSASAVYGYTF. CDR3 bases: TGCAGTGCTAGCGCAGTCTATGGCTACACCTTC.

V gene TRBV7-2 combines with J gene TRBJ2-1, with 12 bases aligning to TRBD2. Unmatched junction bases numbered 15, after V lost 5 bases and J lost 13 bases. From germline, CDR1 is SGHTA and CDR2 FQGNSA. CDR3 length: 16 residues. CDR3 sequence: CASSELAGGPGLHQFF. CDR3 DNA: TGTGCCAGCAGCGAGCTAGCGGGAGGGCCGGGTCTCCACCAGTTCTTC.

This chain joins TRBV6-2 or TRBV6-3 and TRBJ2-6; TRBD2 might be the D (5 bases). This CDR3 has 16 amino acids. Trimming took 7 bases from V and 0 from J, leaving 13 bases between them. Germline CDR1 is MNHEY and CDR2 is SVGEGT. The CDR3 loop is CASISFGGSGANVLTF. CDR3 coding DNA: TGTGCCAGCATCAGTTTCGGAGGCTCTGGGGCCAACGTCCTGACTTTC.

The rearrangement joins TRBV29-1 to TRBJ1-1, with a weak D call TRBD1 (5 bases). The germline gives CDR1 SQVTM, CDR2 ANQGSEA. The CDR3 runs 15 residues. V gave up 6 bases and J gave up 0 bases, with 17 bases separating them. The CDR3 DNA is TGCAGCGTGAGGGGTAGGTTTCAGATGAACACTGAAGCTTTCTTT. This codes for CSVRGRFQMNTEAFF.

This chain connects TRBV7-2 to TRBJ1-1, with D maybe TRBD1 (5 bases). Trimming took off 3 bases at V and 0 bases at J, with 11 bases between the two ends. The CDR3 loop spans 15 amino acids. Germline V gene data show CDR1 as SGHTA and CDR2 as FQGNSA. The CDR3 DNA reads as TGTGCCAGCAGCTTTCGACAGCCCCTGAACACTGAAGCTTTCTTT. Its protein is CASSFRQPLNTEAFF. Full variable domain (outside the CDR3, taken from reference TRBV7-2 and TRBJ1-1): GAGVSQSPSNKVTEKGKDVELRCDPISGHTALYWYRQSLGQGLEFLIYFQGNSAPDKSGLPSDRFSAERTGGSVSTLTIQRTQQEDSAVYLCASSFRQPLNTEAFFGQGTRLTVV.

This chain links TRBV7-2 with TRBJ2-1; 7 bases are shared with TRBD2. Trimming cost V 5 bases and J 7 bases; bases outside gene matches: 8. This CDR3 is built from 14 residues. Germline CDR1 SGHTA, CDR2 FQGNSA. The CDR3 region is CASSPRRTRNEQFF. The CDR3 coding sequence is TGTGCCAGCAGCCCGCGCCGGACTAGAAATGAGCAGTTCTTC.